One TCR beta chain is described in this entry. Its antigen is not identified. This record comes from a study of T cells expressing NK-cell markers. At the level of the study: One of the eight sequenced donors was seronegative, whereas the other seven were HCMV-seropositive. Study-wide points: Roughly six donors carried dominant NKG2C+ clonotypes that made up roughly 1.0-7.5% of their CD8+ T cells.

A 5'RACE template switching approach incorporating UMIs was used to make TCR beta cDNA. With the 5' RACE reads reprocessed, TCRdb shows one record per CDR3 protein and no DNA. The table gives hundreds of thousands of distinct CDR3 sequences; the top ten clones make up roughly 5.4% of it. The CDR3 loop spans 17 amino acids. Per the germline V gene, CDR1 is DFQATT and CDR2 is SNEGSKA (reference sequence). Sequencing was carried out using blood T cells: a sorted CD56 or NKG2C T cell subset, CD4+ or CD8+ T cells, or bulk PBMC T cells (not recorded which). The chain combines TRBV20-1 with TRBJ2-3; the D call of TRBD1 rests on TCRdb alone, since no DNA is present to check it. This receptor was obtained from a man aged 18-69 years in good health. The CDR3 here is CSARDVRGQGRADTQYF.